Listed here are 22 T cell receptor beta chains from one sample, sequenced in a study of blood T cell repertoires in COVID-19. Sequencing was performed with immunoSEQ multiplex PCR; in TCRdb, only in-frame clones are kept and a portion is missing. This table holds 16,000 or so clones, roughly 87% found once. The sequenced sample was peripheral blood. The receptors shown here come from a man older than 75 with acute or convalescent COVID-19.

The chain joins TRBV27 to TRBJ1-1; possible D gene TRBD1, 5 bases. Trimming shortened V by 5 bases and J by 8 bases, and 18 bases separated the two germline ends. The germline V gene has CDR1 MNHEY and CDR2 SMNVEV (reference sequence). The CDR3 is 14 amino acids. In DNA form, the CDR3 reads TGTGCCAGCAGTAACCTGGGGGGTGGTTGGGAAGCTTTCTTT. This gives the protein CASSNLGGGWEAFF.

The V and J genes are TRBV29-1 and TRBJ2-1; possibly TRBD2 for D (5 bases). Trimming stripped 5 bases from V and 8 bases from J, with 16 bases between. The CDR3 is 13 residues long. Germline V gene sequence: CDR1 SQVTM, CDR2 ANQGSEA. The CDR3 nucleotides read TGCAGCGTTAGGGTCTCGAGGGATGATGAGCAGTTCTTC. Residues: CSVRVSRDDEQFF.

A single count supports this clone. The V gene is TRBV19, the J gene TRBJ2-7; no definite D call. Germline loops: CDR1 LNHDA, CDR2 SQIVND (reference sequence). Between the trimmed V and J ends, which lost 5 bases and 0 bases, there was a span of 14 bases. The CDR3 covers 15 residues. CDR3 sequence: CASSLRHLNSYEQYF. CDR3 nucleotide sequence: TGTGCCAGTAGTCTACGACATCTCAACTCCTACGAGCAGTACTTC.

The chain joins TRBV4-1 to TRBJ1-4, with 9 bases identical to TRBD1. The junction had 4 bases not matched to a gene; V was cut back by 1 base and J by 10 bases. The CDR3 totals 14 residues. Germline values: CDR1 MGHRA, CDR2 YSYEKL. CDR3 coding DNA: TGCGCCAGCAGCCAAGTGACAGGGGGGGGAAAACTGTTTTTT. This gives the protein CASSQVTGGGKLFF.

The rearrangement joins TRBV3-1 (or the pseudogene TRBV3-2) to TRBJ2-5; D is possibly TRBD2 (6 bases). The V end lost 4 bases, the J end lost 2 bases, and 11 bases lay between the germline ends. Germline V gene sequence: CDR1 LGHDT, CDR2 YNNKEL (reference sequence). This CDR3 spans 14 amino acids. CDR3 residues: CASSLGAGQETQYF. For the CDR3, the DNA is TGTGCCAGCAGCCTTGGCGCGGGGCAAGAGACCCAGTACTTC.

The V and J genes are TRBV2 and TRBJ2-1; D possibly corresponds to TRBD2 (5 bases). This CDR3 comprises 15 residues. In germline, CDR1 is SNHLY, CDR2 FYNNEI. The V gene lost 2 bases and the J gene lost 1 base, with 9 bases spanning the gap. For the CDR3, the DNA is TGTGCCAGCAGTGAAATGGGGAGTTCCTACAATGAGCAGTTCTTC. Amino acid sequence: CASSEMGSSYNEQFF.

The gene calls are TRBV27 and TRBJ2-2; D is undetermined. The V end was cut by 2 bases, the J end by 1 base, with 5 bases between. The length of the CDR3 is 14 residues. Per germline, CDR1 MNHEY and CDR2 SMNVEV (reference sequence). CDR3 residues: CASSLGQNTGELFF. The CDR3, as DNA: TGTGCCAGCAGTTTAGGGCAGAACACCGGGGAGCTGTTTTTT.

This rearrangement joins TRBV29-1 to TRBJ2-1; D gene unclear. The CDR3 has 10 amino acids. CDR1 SQVTM and CDR2 ANQGSEA come from the germline V gene. V dropped 8 bases and J dropped 8 bases, with 10 bases sitting between them. This CDR3 is CSQNIDEQFF. The CDR3 DNA follows: TGCAGCCAGAATATCGATGAGCAGTTCTTC.

The V and J genes are TRBV4-1 and TRBJ2-4; D is unresolved. The CDR3 covers 15 residues. V gave up 3 bases and J gave up 0 bases, with 9 bases separating them. Germline V gene data show CDR1 as MGHRA and CDR2 as YSYEKL. CDR3 in amino acids: CASSQSTLAKNIQYF. The DNA of the CDR3 is TGCGCCAGCAGCCAGTCGACTTTAGCCAAAAACATTCAGTACTTC.

V usage is TRBV19 and J usage is TRBJ1-3; unclear D gene. This CDR3 spans 16 amino acids. V was trimmed by 0 bases and J by 4 bases, leaving 13 bases between them. Germline CDR1 is LNHDA and CDR2 is SQIVND (reference sequence). The CDR3 sequence: CASSIDLRPAGNTIYF. The CDR3 region has the DNA TGTGCCAGTAGTATAGATCTGAGGCCCGCCGGAAACACCATATATTTT.

This sequence joins TRBV2 and TRBJ1-1; D uncertain. This CDR3 is built from 14 residues. Trimming left V 6 bases short and J 1 base short, with 12 bases between. Germline V gene lookup returns CDR1 SNHLY and CDR2 FYNNEI. The CDR3, as DNA: TGTGCCAGCAGCGTCTTTAACTCGAACACTGAAGCTTTCTTT. Encoded protein: CASSVFNSNTEAFF.

The chain couples TRBV7-2 to TRBJ2-7, with 13 bases matching TRBD2. The CDR3 runs to 15 residues. Trimming cost V 5 bases and J 6 bases; bases outside gene matches: 7. In germline, CDR1 is SGHTA, CDR2 FQGNSA. CDR3: CASSPWTSGSGEQYF. The DNA for the CDR3 is TGTGCCAGCAGCCCATGGACTAGCGGGAGTGGCGAGCAGTACTTC.

The genes are TRBV25-1 and TRBJ2-1; 7 bases align to TRBD1. The trim removed 3 bases at V and 5 bases at J, leaving 13 bases unmatched. CDR1 is MGHDK and CDR2 is SYGVNS in the germline V gene. The CDR3 covers 17 residues. CDR3 sequence reads: CASSDLAPGTADNEQFF. The CDR3 nucleotides read TGTGCCAGCAGTGACCTCGCGCCCGGGACAGCGGACAATGAGCAGTTCTTC.

The table lists this clone with a few counts. The CDR3 nucleotides read TGTGCCAGCAGTTCCTCTTCAGGGGAACCTGAAGCTTTCTTT. Protein product: CASSSSSGEPEAFF. The genes are TRBV27 and TRBJ1-1; D perhaps matches TRBD1 (6 bases). The CDR3 extends over 14 amino acids. Germline CDR1 is MNHEY and CDR2 is SMNVEV (reference sequence). The V end lost 4 bases, the J end lost 6 bases, and 15 bases lay between the germline ends.

The chain joins TRBV19 to TRBJ1-2; the D gene is possibly TRBD1 (6 bases). CDR3 length: 15 amino acids. Between the trimmed V and J ends, which lost 4 bases and 0 bases, there was a span of 12 bases. Per germline, CDR1 LNHDA and CDR2 SQIVND (reference sequence). The CDR3 coding sequence is TGTGCCAGTAGTACTGGGGGCAGAGCTAACTATGGCTACACCTTC. This sequence encodes CASSTGGRANYGYTF. Combining the CDR3 with reference TRBV19 and TRBJ1-2 gives the whole variable domain DGGITQSPKYLFRKEGQNVTLSCEQNLNHDAMYWYRQDPGQGLRLIYYSQIVNDFQKGDIAEGYSVSREKKESFPLTVTSAQKNPTAFYLCASSTGGRANYGYTFGSGTRLTVV.

V gene TRBV6-2 or TRBV6-3 combines with J gene TRBJ1-5; 8 positions match TRBD1. CDR3 size: 15 residues. Germline CDR1 and CDR2: MNHEY and SVGEGT. V trimming: 4 bases; J trimming: 6 bases; junction bases outside the gene matches: 8. The CDR3 DNA reads TGTGCCAGCAGTTTTATTACAGGGGGAAGTCAGCCCCAGCATTTT. It codes for CASSFITGGSQPQHF.

This sequence joins TRBV6-5 and TRBJ1-5, with 9 bases lining up with TRBD1. This CDR3 is 14 amino acids long. Germline V lookup: CDR1 MNHEY, CDR2 SVGAGI. The CDR3 reads CTSGTGISNQPQHF. The CDR3, as DNA: TGTACTTCAGGGACAGGGATTAGCAATCAGCCCCAGCATTTT.

The CDR3 sequence: CASSLNSGNKNIQYF. DNA for the CDR3: TGTGCCAGCAGCTTAAATAGCGGGAACAAAAACATTCAGTACTTC. The V gene is TRBV7-3, the J gene TRBJ2-4, with 8 nucleotides matching TRBD2. The CDR3 has 15 amino acids. Germline V lookup: CDR1 SGHTA, CDR2 FQGTGA. Unmatched junction bases numbered 2, after V lost 1 base and J lost 3 bases.

This chain links TRBV10-3 with TRBJ1-2, with TRBD1 identical over 10 bases. V lost 6 bases to trimming and J lost 7 bases; unmatched junction nucleotides: 11. The germline gives CDR1 ENHRY, CDR2 SYGVKD. The CDR3 is 15 amino acids. The CDR3, as DNA: TGTGCCATCAGCTACTCGACAGGGGGCAGGAGTGGCTACACCTTC. It specifies CAISYSTGGRSGYTF.

V and J are TRBV5-1 and TRBJ2-7, with D possibly matching TRBD2 (6 bases). The CDR3 contains 16 residues. In germline, CDR1 is SGHRS, CDR2 YFSETQ. V was pared by 3 bases and J by 3 bases, with 19 bases between. CDR3 protein: CASSSNVGTGYYEQYF. CDR3 coding DNA: TGCGCCAGCAGCTCCAACGTCGGGACTGGCTACTACGAGCAGTACTTC.

The V and J genes are TRBV7-3 and TRBJ2-7; maybe TRBD1 (6 bases). Deletions cut 5 bases from V and 4 bases from J, with 12 bases between. Germline V gene sequence: CDR1 SGHTA, CDR2 FQGTGA. CDR3 length equals 13 residues. CDR3 in amino acids: CASSPTGSYEQYF. CDR3 nucleotides: TGTGCCAGCAGCCCTACAGGGAGTTACGAGCAGTACTTC.

This chain uses TRBV10-2 with TRBJ1-1; D ambiguous. Trimming pared 3 bases from V and 2 bases from J, leaving 7 bases between. The CDR3 totals 13 residues. The germline V gene has CDR1 WSHSY and CDR2 SAAADI. In nucleotides, the CDR3 is TGCGCCAGCAGTGAACACGAAAACACTGAAGCTTTCTTT. Its protein product is CASSEHENTEAFF.